This T cell receptor (beta chain) was recorded in a study of cytomegalovirus exposure and HLA in healthy donors. In the study overall: Across 300 to 400 genotyped donors, around 82% landed in the Caucasian-associated ancestry cluster. Study outcomes and limitations: The availability of immune exposure information extended only to CMV serostatus. Among donors in an Asian-associated ancestry cluster, a later analysis reportedly found fewer N-insertions than the roughly 610-donor mean. The authors listed some 150 TCR beta chains as cytomegalovirus-associated.

In the case of this clone: Its target is not known.

Vbeta (60) and Jbeta (13) primers were used in the PCR. Libraries were prepared by immunoSEQ multiplex PCR; TCRdb keeps only in-frame clonotypes and omits some of them. The top ten clones hold 6.5% to 8.5% of a sample with about 160,000 clones, 65% to 85% of them seen once. This CDR3 region has 16 residues. V dropped 10 bases and J dropped 1; count of bases not matched to a gene: 15. Per the germline V gene, CDR1 is LNHDA and CDR2 is SQIVND (reference sequence). The sample taken for sequencing was PBMCs. This sequence joins TRBV19 and TRBJ1-1, with 7 bases fitting TRBD1. The source is a woman in her thirties or forties in good health and CMV-seropositive. CDR3 protein: CATKKPGQPSNTEAFF. The CDR3 DNA reads as TGTGCCACCAAGAAACCGGGACAGCCTTCGAACACTGAAGCTTTCTTT.